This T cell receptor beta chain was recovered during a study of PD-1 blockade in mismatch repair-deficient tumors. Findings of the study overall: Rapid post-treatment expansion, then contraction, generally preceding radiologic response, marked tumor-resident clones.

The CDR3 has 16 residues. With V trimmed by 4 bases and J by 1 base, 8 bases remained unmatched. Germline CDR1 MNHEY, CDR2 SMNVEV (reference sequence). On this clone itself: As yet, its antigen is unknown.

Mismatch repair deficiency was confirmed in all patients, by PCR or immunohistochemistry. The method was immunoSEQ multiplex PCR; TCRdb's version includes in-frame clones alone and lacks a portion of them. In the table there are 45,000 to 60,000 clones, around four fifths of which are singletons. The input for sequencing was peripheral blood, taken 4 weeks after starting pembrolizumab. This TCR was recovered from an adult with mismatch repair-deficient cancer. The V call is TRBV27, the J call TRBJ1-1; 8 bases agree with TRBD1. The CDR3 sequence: CASSSHAGTGNTEAFF. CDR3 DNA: TGTGCCAGCAGTTCGCACGCCGGGACAGGGAACACTGAAGCTTTCTTT.